What follows are 18 T cell receptor beta chains derived from one specimen sequenced in a study of neoadjuvant anti-PD-1 for oral cavity cancer (dated by TCRdb to about 2021). Libraries were constructed by the immunoSEQ multiplex PCR assay. Drawn from immuneACCESS, this table holds only the in-frame rearrangements with V and J called that TCRdb kept. Clones are partly lost; checked studies trace under half to an unresolved V gene and leave the rest unexplained. The sample table shows 72,000 or so clones, and 85% to 90% are seen once. In total, the top ten clones hold 2.5% to 3% of the sample. What the time point label conveys for this sample: after neoadjuvant nivolumab, at surgical resection. Sequenced here: PBMCs, sampled after nivolumab (anti-PD-1) treatment. The receptor source for this set is a person aged 35-79 years with oral cavity squamous cell carcinoma.

The genes are TRBV30 and TRBJ1-5, with D tentatively TRBD1 (5 bases). Per germline, CDR1 GTSNPN and CDR2 SVGIG (reference sequence). This CDR3 has 14 residues. Trimming stripped 4 bases from V and 3 bases from J, with 13 bases between. The CDR3 loop reads CAWNPQGVNQPQHF. The DNA for the CDR3 is TGTGCCTGGAACCCGCAAGGGGTCAATCAGCCCCAGCATTTT.

Worth noting for this clone: The sample carries other DNA sequences with the same CDR3. The chain links TRBV5-1 to TRBJ1-5, with D unresolved. Germline values: CDR1 SGHRS, CDR2 YFSETQ. Trimming stripped 3 bases from V and 2 bases from J, with 9 bases between. The CDR3 spans 14 residues. The CDR3 DNA follows: TGCGCCAGCAGCTCGTCTGGTGGCAATCAGCCCCAGCATTTT. Its translation: CASSSSGGNQPQHF.

This clone is a singleton in its sample. The chain employs TRBV13 and TRBJ2-2; D assignment may be TRBD1 or TRBD2 (6 bases each). The V gene lost 5 bases and the J gene lost 4 bases, with 14 bases spanning the gap. The CDR3 is 15 residues long. Germline V CDR1 and CDR2: PRHDT, FYEKMQ (reference sequence). CDR3: CASSQRGEPTGELFF. The CDR3 DNA sequence: TGTGCCAGCAGCCAAAGGGGGGAGCCCACCGGGGAGCTGTTTTTT. Based on the CDR3 plus reference TRBV13 and TRBJ2-2, the full variable domain is AAGVIQSPRHLIKEKRETATLKCYPIPRHDTVYWYQQGPGQDPQFLISFYEKMQSDKGSIPDRFSAQQFSDYHSELNMSSLELGDSALYFCASSQRGEPTGELFFGEGSRLTVL.

The rearrangement uses TRBV2 and TRBJ2-7, with TRBD2 identical over 7 bases. Germline V lookup: CDR1 SNHLY, CDR2 FYNNEI. J lost 7 bases, V lost 7 bases, and 10 bases had no gene match. This CDR3 is 13 amino acids long. The CDR3, as DNA: TGTGCCAGCACCCCGGGCCGGGGGGAAGAGCAGTACTTC. This gives the protein CASTPGRGEEQYF. The entire variable domain, with the rest obtained from reference TRBV2 and TRBJ2-7, is as follows: EPEVTQTPSHQVTQMGQEVILRCVPISNHLYFYWYRQILGQKVEFLVSFYNNEISEKSEIFDDQFSVERPDGSNFTLKIRSTKLEDSAMYFCASTPGRGEEQYFGPGTRLTVT.

This rearrangement joins TRBV11-1 to TRBJ2-2, with D possibly matching TRBD1 (5 bases). Per germline, CDR1 SGHAT and CDR2 FQDESV (reference sequence). CDR3 length equals 12 residues. The V end was cut by 2 bases, the J end by 7 bases, with 5 bases between. The CDR3 reads CASSLTGGELFF. In nucleotides, the CDR3 is TGTGCCAGCAGCTTAACAGGCGGGGAGCTGTTTTTT.

This clone was detected only once. This chain links TRBV4-1 with TRBJ2-2; D might be TRBD2 (7 bases). The V gene's germline CDR1 is MGHRA and CDR2 YSYEKL. V was pared by 1 base and J by 2 bases, with 14 bases between. CDR3 length: 17 amino acids. Here the CDR3 DNA reads TGCGCCAGCAGCCAAGGATGGGGGGGCTTCAACACCGGGGAGCTGTTTTTT. Its translation: CASSQGWGGFNTGELFF.

The gene calls are TRBV2 and TRBJ1-1; no firm D call. Trimming cost V 6 bases and J 0 bases, with 8 bases left between them. The CDR3 covers 13 residues. From germline, CDR1 is SNHLY and CDR2 FYNNEI. CDR3 region: CASRVTMNTEAFF. CDR3 DNA sequence: TGTGCCAGCAGGGTGACGATGAACACTGAAGCTTTCTTT.

The chain uses TRBV11-1 and TRBJ1-1, with 9 bases aligning to TRBD1. CDR1 is SGHAT and CDR2 is FQDESV in the germline V gene (reference sequence). The J segment lost 3 bases and the V segment lost 4 bases, leaving 12 bases of the junction unmatched. This CDR3 region has 17 residues. CDR3 nucleotides: TGTGCCAGCAGCTCCGGGACAGGGTCGGGATTGGACACTGAAGCTTTCTTT. Translating it yields CASSSGTGSGLDTEAFF.

V and J are TRBV2 and TRBJ2-1; the D gene is possibly TRBD2 (6 bases). The CDR3 length is 14 residues. Germline V gives CDR1 SNHLY, CDR2 FYNNEI. V lost 7 bases, J lost 4 bases, and 14 bases lay in between. CDR3 DNA: TGTGCCAGCAAGATGGGCGGGATTTACAATGAGCAGTTCTTC. Its protein is CASKMGGIYNEQFF.

The chain links TRBV9 to TRBJ2-3, with TRBD2 matching 14 bases. The CDR3 spans 18 residues. V gave up 0 bases and J gave up 5 bases; unmatched junction bases: 8. Germline CDR1 reads SGDLS; CDR2 reads YYNGEE. The CDR3 sequence is CASSVAREGLAGVDTQYF. CDR3 DNA: TGTGCCAGCAGCGTAGCCCGGGAGGGACTAGCGGGGGTAGATACGCAGTATTTT.

The DNA for the CDR3 is TGTGCCAGCAGCTTAATTTGGTCTGAAGCTTTCTTT. This encodes CASSLIWSEAFF. The rearrangement uses TRBV11-2 and TRBJ1-1; no reliable D call. V lost 2 bases to trimming and J lost 6 bases, with 7 bases between them. CDR3 length: 12 residues. The germline gives CDR1 SGHAT, CDR2 FQNNGV.

The rearrangement uses TRBV29-1 and TRBJ2-3, with 9 bases lining up with TRBD2. This CDR3 is 15 amino acids long. After removal of 6 bases from V and 6 bases from J, the junction contained 13 bases not matched to a gene. Germline-derived CDR1 and CDR2 are SQVTM and ANQGSEA. CDR3 protein: CSVPTSGHRSDTQYF. CDR3 DNA sequence: TGCAGCGTCCCGACTAGCGGCCATCGGTCGGATACGCAGTATTTT.

The chain links TRBV29-1 to TRBJ1-1; TRBD1 might be the D (5 bases). Trimming took off 3 bases at V and 5 bases at J, with 16 bases between the two ends. CDR1 and CDR2 from the germline V gene are SQVTM and ANQGSEA. The length of the CDR3 is 14 residues. The CDR3 sequence is CSVDNGALGTEAFF. CDR3 nucleotide sequence: TGCAGCGTTGATAATGGGGCTTTGGGGACTGAAGCTTTCTTT.

The chain carries TRBV30 and TRBJ2-3; no clear D. Trimming took 6 bases from V and 1 from J, leaving 11 bases between them. CDR1 is GTSNPN and CDR2 is SVGIG in the germline V gene (reference sequence). CDR3 length equals 13 residues. The CDR3 here is CACGRGGTDTQYF. The CDR3 coding sequence is TGTGCCTGCGGGCGAGGTGGCACAGATACGCAGTATTTT.

CDR3 residues: CASSLGLLETQYF. The CDR3 nucleotides are TGTGCCAGCAGCTTAGGACTTTTGGAGACCCAGTACTTC. This rearrangement joins TRBV7-9 to TRBJ2-5; no clear D. Germline V gene sequence: CDR1 SEHNR, CDR2 FQNEAQ (reference sequence). This CDR3 is built from 13 residues. V dropped 1 base and J dropped 5 bases, with 8 bases sitting between them.

J is TRBJ2-4 and V is TRBV9, with TRBD2 matching 8 bases. CDR3 length: 18 residues. J lost 0 bases, V lost 4 bases, and 12 bases had no gene match. Germline CDR1 SGDLS, CDR2 YYNGEE. CDR3 DNA sequence: TGTGCCAGCAGCCCTATAGCGGGAACTTTATTAGCCAAAAACATTCAGTACTTC. It yields the protein CASSPIAGTLLAKNIQYF.

This chain links TRBV30 with TRBJ2-1, with D possibly being TRBD1 or TRBD2 (6 bases each). The CDR3 has 15 amino acids. Germline CDR1 is GTSNPN and CDR2 is SVGIG (reference sequence). V lost 2 bases and J 4 bases, leaving 15 bases between the germline ends. CDR3 protein: CAWSPLGGRYNEQFF. CDR3 DNA: TGTGCCTGGAGTCCACTAGGGGGGAGATACAATGAGCAGTTCTTC.

The chain carries TRBV2 and TRBJ1-2, with D possibly TRBD1 on 5 matching bases. Germline V gene lookup returns CDR1 SNHLY and CDR2 FYNNEI. The length of the CDR3 is 14 residues. The V end was cut by 6 bases, the J end by 4 bases, with 15 bases between. The CDR3 protein is CASSSSGTLYGYTF. The CDR3 DNA reads as TGTGCCAGCAGCTCATCCGGGACCCTCTATGGCTACACCTTC.